Listed below are T cell receptor beta chains from one sample, sequenced in a study of graft-versus-host responses after intestinal transplantation. The method was immunoSEQ multiplex PCR; TCRdb's version includes in-frame clones alone and lacks a portion of them. The table has 100,000 or so clones, more than 85% seen once. Their specific antigens are unknown. This material consisted of unstimulated CD4+ T cells sorted from spleen or lymph node cells, taken before transplant. These receptors were taken from a human donor who was the organ donor for an intestinal transplant. The CDR3 runs from the conserved cysteine through the conserved F or W. Fields, in order: J gene, V gene, D gene, clone size, CDR3 protein, CDR3 DNA. The D gene is left open where the match is weak. Not every row has a clone size; where given, it reads once, few, many or a size class.

>TRBJ2-7|TRBV28|TRBD1|.
CASSSRGTGNYEQYF
TGTGCCAGCAGTTCACGTGGGACAGGGAACTACGAGCAGTACTTC
>TRBJ1-4|TRBV6-1|.|once
CATRIATNEKLFF
TGTGCCACCAGAATCGCAACTAATGAAAAACTGTTTTTT
>TRBJ1-1|TRBV6-1|.|.
CASRAGVNTEAFF
TGTGCCAGCAGGGCAGGGGTGAACACTGAAGCTTTCTTT
>TRBJ2-7|TRBV6-5|TRBD2|.
CASSREGGRWYEQYF
TGTGCCAGCAGCCGGGAGGGGGGGCGGTGGTACGAGCAGTACTTC
>TRBJ2-3|TRBV9|.|few
CASSVAAGRIDTQYF
TGTGCCAGCAGCGTAGCGGCAGGGAGGATCGATACGCAGTATTTT
>TRBJ2-3|TRBV28|TRBD2|.
CASSLSGGRSDTQYF
TGTGCCAGCAGTTTAAGCGGGGGGAGGTCAGATACGCAGTATTTT
>TRBJ1-2|TRBV6-4|TRBD1|.
CASSDTGGNYGYTF
TGTGCCAGCAGTGACACAGGGGGTAACTATGGCTACACCTTC
>TRBJ2-4|TRBV29-1|.|.
CSGTFEQVNIQYF
TGCAGCGGGACCTTTGAGCAGGTGAACATTCAGTACTTC
>TRBJ1-2|TRBV28|TRBD1|few
CAAGQGANYGYTF
TGTGCCGCCGGACAGGGGGCTAACTATGGCTACACCTTC
>TRBJ1-4|TRBV7-8|.|.
CASSLAGVLGVGEKLFF
TGTGCCAGCAGCTTAGCGGGAGTGTTGGGGGTGGGCGAAAAACTGTTTTTT
>TRBJ2-2|TRBV19|TRBD1|few
CATRQTGLTGELFF
TGTGCCACCCGTCAGACAGGGCTTACCGGGGAGCTGTTTTTT
>TRBJ1-6|TRBV5-4|.|.
CASSLDYSQNSPLHF
TGTGCCAGCAGCTTGGATTACAGTCAAAATTCACCCCTCCACTTT
>TRBJ2-5|TRBV18|.|.
CASSLTGHSTQYF
TGTGCCAGCTCACTGACCGGTCACTCGACCCAGTACTTC
>TRBJ2-5|TRBV5-6|.|.
CASSRSETQYF
TGTGCCAGCAGTCGCTCCGAGACCCAGTACTTC
>TRBJ1-1|TRBV21-1|.|.
CASSVTGRTEAFF
TGTGCCAGCAGCGTGACAGGGAGGACTGAAGCTTTCTTT
>TRBJ1-1|TRBV5-3|TRBD1|.
CARSLVPGQPDTEAFF
TGTGCCAGAAGCTTGGTTCCGGGACAGCCCGACACTGAAGCTTTCTTT
>TRBJ1-6|TRBV5-1|.|once
CASSLTGGGYNSPLHF
TGCGCCAGCAGCTTAACTGGAGGGGGTTATAATTCACCCCTCCACTTT
>TRBJ1-4|TRBV6-1|.|.
CASRDRVNEKLFF
TGTGCCAGCAGGGACAGAGTTAATGAAAAACTGTTTTTT
>TRBJ2-2|TRBV6-5|.|.
CASSYYGRINTGELFF
TGTGCCAGCAGTTACTATGGCAGGATAAACACCGGGGAGCTGTTTTTT
>TRBJ2-2|TRBV4-2|TRBD2|.
CASSQDPAGGPGELFF
TGTGCCAGCAGCCAAGACCCAGCGGGGGGCCCCGGGGAGCTGTTTTTT
>TRBJ2-1|TRBV4-1|.|once
CASSQHSSKFF
TGCGCCAGCAGCCAACACTCTAGTAAGTTCTTC
>TRBJ2-2|TRBV19|TRBD1|.
CASSDRGRAGELFF
TGTGCCAGTAGCGACAGGGGGAGGGCCGGGGAGCTGTTTTTT
>TRBJ1-6|TRBV5-6|.|.
CASSTGKSLHF
TGTGCCAGCAGCACGGGGAAATCGCTCCACTTT
>TRBJ1-5|TRBV6-1|.|.
CASSEWGGTGNQPQHF
TGTGCCAGCAGTGAATGGGGGGGCACGGGCAATCAGCCCCAGCATTTT
>TRBJ1-2|TRBV6-5|TRBD1|.
CASSRGTGDYGYTF
TGTGCCAGCAGCCGAGGGACAGGTGACTATGGCTACACCTTC
>TRBJ1-1|TRBV19|TRBD1|.
CASSWDSSTEAFF
TGTGCCAGTAGTTGGGACAGCTCCACTGAAGCTTTCTTT
>TRBJ1-6|TRBV5-4|TRBD1|.
CASSSMTGGTNSPLHF
TGTGCCAGCAGCTCGATGACAGGGGGCACTAATTCACCCCTCCACTTT
>TRBJ2-1|TRBV2|TRBD2|.
CASLPQRGVYNEQFF
TGTGCCAGCCTCCCCCAGCGGGGGGTATACAATGAGCAGTTCTTC
>TRBJ2-5|TRBV10-1|TRBD1|.
CASRDNGQVFHKYQETQYF
TGCGCCAGCAGAGACAACGGACAGGTTTTCCACAAGTACCAAGAGACCCAGTACTTC
>TRBJ1-3|TRBV6-5|.|.
CASSINPKMTDTIYF
TGTGCCAGCAGCATCAACCCGAAAATGACCGACACCATATATTTT
>TRBJ2-3|TRBV28|TRBD1|.
CASSYLGQDTDTQYF
TGTGCCAGCAGCTATTTAGGACAGGACACAGATACGCAGTATTTT
>TRBJ1-1|TRBV29-1|.|few
CSVQRASNTEAFF
TGCAGCGTTCAACGGGCCTCGAACACTGAAGCTTTCTTT
>TRBJ1-5|TRBV30|.|.
CAWSPQGTFNQPQHF
TGTGCCTGGAGTCCACAGGGTACCTTTAATCAGCCCCAGCATTTT
>TRBJ2-2|TRBV7-8|TRBD2|.
CASTPRLAGASPTGELFF
TGTGCCAGCACCCCTAGACTAGCGGGGGCCTCCCCCACCGGGGAGCTGTTTTTT
>TRBJ2-1|TRBV30|.|.
CAWSVLSGLLNEQFF
TGTGCCTGGAGTGTCTTGTCGGGCCTTCTCAATGAGCAGTTCTTC
>TRBJ2-7|TRBV5-5|.|.
CASSFSGGGYSYEQYF
TGTGCCAGCAGCTTTTCTGGCGGGGGCTACTCCTACGAGCAGTACTTC
>TRBJ2-7|TRBV5-6|TRBD2|.
CASSLGLAGGQEQYF
TGTGCCAGCAGCTTGGGCCTAGCGGGGGGGCAAGAGCAGTACTTC
>TRBJ1-2|TRBV5-1|TRBD1|once
CASRWTGGHYGYTF
TGCGCCAGCAGGTGGACAGGGGGTCACTATGGCTACACCTTC
>TRBJ1-4|TRBV5-1|.|few
CASSLTSFGTNEKLFF
TGCGCCAGCAGCTTGACCAGCTTTGGGACTAATGAAAAACTGTTTTTT
>TRBJ1-1|TRBV6-1|.|.
CASRPQKGIEAFF
TGTGCCAGCAGGCCCCAAAAGGGGATAGAAGCTTTCTTT
>TRBJ2-7|TRBV4-2|TRBD1|.
CASSQGGGSYEQYF
TGTGCCAGCAGCCAAGGAGGGGGCAGCTACGAGCAGTACTTC
>TRBJ2-7|TRBV11-1|.|.
CASSSPGTVSSYEQYF
TGTGCCAGCAGCTCCCCCGGGACGGTAAGCTCCTACGAGCAGTACTTC
>TRBJ2-2|TRBV11-3|TRBD1|.
CASSFPGTGGKNTGELFF
TGTGCCAGCAGCTTCCCCGGGACAGGCGGCAAGAACACCGGGGAGCTGTTTTTT